The present T cell receptor (beta chain) was sequenced within a study of neoadjuvant anti-PD-1 for oral cavity cancer. The CDR3 extends over 15 amino acids. Trimming removed 5 bases from V and 6 bases from J; junction bases left unmatched: 9. Germline lookup yields CDR1 MRHNA and CDR2 SNTAGT. In this sample, this clone turned up once. Sequencing used immunoSEQ multiplex PCR; TCRdb keeps in-frame clones, though not all of them. The table has 15,000 or so clones, 50% to 75% seen once. The rearrangement joins TRBV6-4 to TRBJ2-1; 8 positions match TRBD1. The specimen comprised PBMCs, sampled before nivolumab (anti-PD-1) treatment. The clonotype originates from a person between 40 and 85 years old with oral cavity squamous cell carcinoma. Written as DNA, the CDR3 is TGTGCCAGCAGTAAGAGGACAGGGATGGGCAATGAGCAGTTCTTC. Its translation: CASSKRTGMGNEQFF.